The entry below gives a single TCR beta chain sequence along with its context. Data came from immunoSEQ multiplex PCR; TCRdb stores just in-frame clones and leaves some out. In the table there are around 60,000 clones, about 88% of which are singletons. The sample belongs to a study of T cell changes during pregnancy in multiple sclerosis. The TCR was taken from a female donor with multiple sclerosis, enrolled in a pregnancy study. Sequencing used peripheral blood, obtained in the first trimester of pregnancy.

The CDR3 region is CASSLGNQETQYF. The CDR3, as DNA: TGTGCCAGCAGCCTCGGGAACCAAGAGACCCAGTACTTC. This sequence joins TRBV7-6 and TRBJ2-5; the D gene is possibly TRBD2 (5 bases). CDR1 is SGHVS and CDR2 is FNYEAQ in the germline V gene. The CDR3 extends over 13 amino acids. V gave up 5 bases and J gave up 0 bases, with 7 bases separating them.